Included here is one T cell receptor beta chain sequence, with context. Its antigen is as yet unknown. Assays were performed on roughly 10^5 TCR templates per sample. The method was immunoSEQ multiplex PCR; TCRdb's version includes in-frame clones alone and lacks a portion of them. Of around 100,000 clones listed, about nine tenths are singletons. Deletions cut 9 bases from V and 2 bases from J, with 11 bases between. Germline CDR1 reads MDHEN; CDR2 reads SYDVKM. CDR3 length: 13 amino acids. This specimen belongs to a study of siplizumab effects on memory and regulatory T cells. Points from the study as a whole: There appeared to be greater diversity in naive T cells than in memory cells, and naive T cells seemed major contributors to the alloresponse.

The chain is built from TRBV28 and TRBJ1-3; D gene unclear. This clonotype was sampled from a human donor in good health. The sequenced sample was CD4+ T cells sorted from blood. In nucleotides, the CDR3 is TGTGCCAGTCCCGGACCCCCTGGAAACACCATATATTTT. It translates to CASPGPPGNTIYF.